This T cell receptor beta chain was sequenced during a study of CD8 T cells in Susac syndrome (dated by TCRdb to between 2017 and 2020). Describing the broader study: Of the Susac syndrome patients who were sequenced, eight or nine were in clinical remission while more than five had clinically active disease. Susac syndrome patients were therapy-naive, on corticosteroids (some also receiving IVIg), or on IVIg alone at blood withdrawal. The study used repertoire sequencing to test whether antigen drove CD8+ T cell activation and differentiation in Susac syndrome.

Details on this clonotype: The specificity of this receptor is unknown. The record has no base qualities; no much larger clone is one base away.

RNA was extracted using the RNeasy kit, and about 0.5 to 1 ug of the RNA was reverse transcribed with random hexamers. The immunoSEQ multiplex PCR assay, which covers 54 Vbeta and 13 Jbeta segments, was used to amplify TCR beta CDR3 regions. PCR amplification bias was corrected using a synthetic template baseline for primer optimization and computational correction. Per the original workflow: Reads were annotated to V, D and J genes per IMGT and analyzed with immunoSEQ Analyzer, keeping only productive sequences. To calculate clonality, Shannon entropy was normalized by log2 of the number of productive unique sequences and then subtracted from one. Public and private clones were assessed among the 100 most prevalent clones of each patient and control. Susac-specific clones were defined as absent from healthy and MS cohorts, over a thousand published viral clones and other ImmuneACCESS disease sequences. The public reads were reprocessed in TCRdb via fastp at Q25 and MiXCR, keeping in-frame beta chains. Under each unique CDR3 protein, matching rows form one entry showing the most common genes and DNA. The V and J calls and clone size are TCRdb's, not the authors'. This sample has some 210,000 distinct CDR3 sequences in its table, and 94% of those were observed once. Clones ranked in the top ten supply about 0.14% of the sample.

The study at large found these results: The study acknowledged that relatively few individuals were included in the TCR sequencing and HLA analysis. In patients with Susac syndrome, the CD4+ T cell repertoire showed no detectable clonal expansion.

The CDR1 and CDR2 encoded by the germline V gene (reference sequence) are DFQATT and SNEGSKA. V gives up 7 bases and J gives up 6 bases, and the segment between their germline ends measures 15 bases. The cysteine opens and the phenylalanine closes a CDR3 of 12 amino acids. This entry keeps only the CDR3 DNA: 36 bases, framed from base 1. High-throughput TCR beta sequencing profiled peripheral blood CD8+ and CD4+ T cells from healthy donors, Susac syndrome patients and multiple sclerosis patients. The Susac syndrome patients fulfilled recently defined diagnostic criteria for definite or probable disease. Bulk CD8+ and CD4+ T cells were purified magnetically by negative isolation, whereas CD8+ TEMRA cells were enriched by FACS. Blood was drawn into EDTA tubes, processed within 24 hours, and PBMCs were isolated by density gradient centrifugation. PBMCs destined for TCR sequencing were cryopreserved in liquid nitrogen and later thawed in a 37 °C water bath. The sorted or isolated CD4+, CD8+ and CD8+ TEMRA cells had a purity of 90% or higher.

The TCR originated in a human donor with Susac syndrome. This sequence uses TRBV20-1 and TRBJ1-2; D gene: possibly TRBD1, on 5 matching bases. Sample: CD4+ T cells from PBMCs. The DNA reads TGCAGTGGACGGGGGGACGCCGATGGCTACACCTTC. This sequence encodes CSGRGDADGYTF.